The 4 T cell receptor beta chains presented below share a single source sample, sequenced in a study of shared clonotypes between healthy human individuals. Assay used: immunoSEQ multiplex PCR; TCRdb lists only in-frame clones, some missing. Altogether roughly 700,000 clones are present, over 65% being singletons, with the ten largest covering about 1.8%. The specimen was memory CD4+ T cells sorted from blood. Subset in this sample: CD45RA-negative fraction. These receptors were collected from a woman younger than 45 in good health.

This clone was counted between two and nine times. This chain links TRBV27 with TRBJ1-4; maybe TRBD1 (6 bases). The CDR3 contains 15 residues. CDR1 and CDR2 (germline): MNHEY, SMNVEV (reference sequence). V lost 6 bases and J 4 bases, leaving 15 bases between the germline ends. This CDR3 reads CASRQGQGNNEKLFF. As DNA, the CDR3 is TGTGCCAGCAGACAGGGCCAAGGGAATAATGAAAAACTGTTTTTT.

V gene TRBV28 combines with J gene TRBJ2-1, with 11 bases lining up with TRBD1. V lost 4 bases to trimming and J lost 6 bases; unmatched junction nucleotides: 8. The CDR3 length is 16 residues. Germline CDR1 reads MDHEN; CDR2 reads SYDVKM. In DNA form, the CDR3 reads TGTGCCAGCAGTTCACCGGGACAGGGGGGAATCAATGAGCAGTTCTTC. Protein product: CASSSPGQGGINEQFF. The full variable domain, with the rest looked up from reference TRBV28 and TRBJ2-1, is DVKVTQSSRYLVKRTGEKVFLECVQDMDHENMFWYRQDPGLGLRLIYFSYDVKMKEKGDIPEGYSVSREKKERFSLILESASTNQTSMYLCASSSPGQGGINEQFFGPGTRLTVL.

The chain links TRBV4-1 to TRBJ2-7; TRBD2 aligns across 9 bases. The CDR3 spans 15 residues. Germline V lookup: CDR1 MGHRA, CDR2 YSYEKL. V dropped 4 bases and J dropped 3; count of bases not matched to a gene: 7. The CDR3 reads CASSPRLADSYEQYF. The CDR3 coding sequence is TGCGCCAGCAGCCCAAGACTAGCGGACAGCTACGAGCAGTACTTC.

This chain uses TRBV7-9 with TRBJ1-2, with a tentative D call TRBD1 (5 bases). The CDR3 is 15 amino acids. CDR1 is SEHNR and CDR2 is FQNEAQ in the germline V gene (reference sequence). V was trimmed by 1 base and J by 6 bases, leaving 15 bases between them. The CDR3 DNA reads TGTGCCAGCAGCTTAGTTTGGAGGGCGGGGGATGGCTACACCTTC. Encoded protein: CASSLVWRAGDGYTF.